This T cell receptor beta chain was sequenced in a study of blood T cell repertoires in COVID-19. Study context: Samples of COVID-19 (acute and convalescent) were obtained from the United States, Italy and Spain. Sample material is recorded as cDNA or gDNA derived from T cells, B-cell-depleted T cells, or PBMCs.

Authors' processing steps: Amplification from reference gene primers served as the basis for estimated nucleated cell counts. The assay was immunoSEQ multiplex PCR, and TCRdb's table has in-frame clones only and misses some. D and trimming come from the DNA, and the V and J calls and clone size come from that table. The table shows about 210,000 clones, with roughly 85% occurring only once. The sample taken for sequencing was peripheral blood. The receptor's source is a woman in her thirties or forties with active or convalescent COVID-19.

Here the CDR3 DNA reads TGTGCCAGCAGCCCAGGCCTAGCGGGGGTCACAGATACGCAGTATTTT. Translated: CASSPGLAGVTDTQYF. This sequence joins TRBV14 and TRBJ2-3; 10 bases match TRBD2. V was clipped by 4 bases and J by 2 bases; unmatched bases: 6. The CDR3 is 16 residues long. Per the germline V gene, CDR1 is SGHDN and CDR2 is FVKESK.